This TCR beta chain is drawn from a study of blood T cell repertoires in COVID-19. CDR3 size: 14 residues. V lost 5 bases, J lost 12 bases, and 17 bases lay in between. Germline assignment: CDR1 LNHDA and CDR2 SQIVND (reference sequence). Assay: immunoSEQ multiplex PCR; the TCRdb copy retains only in-frame clones and omits some. Among more than 45,000 clones listed, over 80% were seen once. J is TRBJ1-6 and V is TRBV19, with a tentative D call TRBD1 (5 bases). The sequenced material came from peripheral blood. This receptor was identified in a man aged 60-69 years with acute or convalescent COVID-19. The CDR3 nucleotides are TGTGCCAGTAGTCAGAGACCCGGGGGTCTACCCCTCCACTTT. Translation gives CASSQRPGGLPLHF.